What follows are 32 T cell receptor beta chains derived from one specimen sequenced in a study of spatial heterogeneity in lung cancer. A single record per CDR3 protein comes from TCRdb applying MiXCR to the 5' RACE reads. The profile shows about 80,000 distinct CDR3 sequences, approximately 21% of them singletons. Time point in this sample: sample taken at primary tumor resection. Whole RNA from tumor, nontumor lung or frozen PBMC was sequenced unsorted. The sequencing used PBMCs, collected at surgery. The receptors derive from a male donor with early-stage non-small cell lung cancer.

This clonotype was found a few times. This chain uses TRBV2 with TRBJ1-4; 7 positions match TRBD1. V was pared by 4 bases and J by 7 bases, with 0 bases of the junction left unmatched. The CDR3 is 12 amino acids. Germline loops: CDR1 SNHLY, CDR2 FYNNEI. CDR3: CASSGQGEKLFF. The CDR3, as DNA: TGTGCCAGCAGTGGACAGGGTGAAAAACTGTTTTTT.

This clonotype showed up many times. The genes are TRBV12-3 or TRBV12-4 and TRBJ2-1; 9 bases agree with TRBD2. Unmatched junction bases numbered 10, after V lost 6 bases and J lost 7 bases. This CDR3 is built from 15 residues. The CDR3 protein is CASSPTSGLLNEQFF. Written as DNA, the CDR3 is TGTGCCAGCAGCCCGACTAGCGGCCTTCTAAATGAGCAGTTCTTC.

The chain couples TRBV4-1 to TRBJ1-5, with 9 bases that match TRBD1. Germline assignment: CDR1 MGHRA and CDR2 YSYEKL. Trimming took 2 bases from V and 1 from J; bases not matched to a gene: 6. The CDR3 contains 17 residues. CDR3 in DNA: TGCGCCAGCAGCCAAACGGGACAGGGACCCAGCAATCAGCCCCAGCATTTT. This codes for CASSQTGQGPSNQPQHF.

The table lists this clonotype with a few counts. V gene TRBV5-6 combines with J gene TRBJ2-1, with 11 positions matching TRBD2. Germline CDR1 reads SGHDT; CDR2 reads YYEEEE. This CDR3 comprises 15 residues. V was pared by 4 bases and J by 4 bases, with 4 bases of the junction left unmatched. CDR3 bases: TGTGCCAGCAGCCCGGGACTAGCGGTATACAATGAGCAGTTCTTC. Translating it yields CASSPGLAVYNEQFF. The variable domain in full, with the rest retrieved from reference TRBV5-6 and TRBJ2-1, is DAGVTQSPTHLIKTRGQQVTLRCSPKSGHDTVSWYQQALGQGPQFIFQYYEEEERQRGNFPDRFSGHQFPNYSSELNVNALLLGDSALYLCASSPGLAVYNEQFFGPGTRLTVL.

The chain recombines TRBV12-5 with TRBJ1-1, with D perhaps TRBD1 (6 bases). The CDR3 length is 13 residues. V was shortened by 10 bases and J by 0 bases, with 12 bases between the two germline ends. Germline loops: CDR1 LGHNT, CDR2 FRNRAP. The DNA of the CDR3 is TGTGCTATCGCACAGGGACTGAACACTGAAGCTTTCTTT. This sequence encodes CAIAQGLNTEAFF.

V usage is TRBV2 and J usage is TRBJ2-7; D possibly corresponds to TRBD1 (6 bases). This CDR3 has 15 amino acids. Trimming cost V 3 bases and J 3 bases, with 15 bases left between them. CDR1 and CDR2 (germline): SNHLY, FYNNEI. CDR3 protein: CASSEDSVKFYEQYF. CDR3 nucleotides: TGTGCCAGCAGTGAGGACAGCGTCAAATTCTACGAGCAGTACTTC.

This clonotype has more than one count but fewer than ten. CDR3 region: CASSVDGRNTEAFF. CDR3 sequence (DNA): TGTGCCAGCAGCGTAGACGGCAGGAACACTGAAGCTTTCTTT. The chain combines TRBV9 with TRBJ1-1; D is uncertain. Germline V gene sequence: CDR1 SGDLS, CDR2 YYNGEE. The CDR3 loop spans 14 amino acids. V was clipped by 0 bases and J by 1 base, with 7 bases between them.

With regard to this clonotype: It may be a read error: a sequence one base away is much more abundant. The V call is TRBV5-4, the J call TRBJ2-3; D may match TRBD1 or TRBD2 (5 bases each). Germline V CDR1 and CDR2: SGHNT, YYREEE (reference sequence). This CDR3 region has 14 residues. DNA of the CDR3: TGTACCAGCAGCAATGAGGGACCCCAGGATACGCAGTATTTT. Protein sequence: CTSSNEGPQDTQYF.

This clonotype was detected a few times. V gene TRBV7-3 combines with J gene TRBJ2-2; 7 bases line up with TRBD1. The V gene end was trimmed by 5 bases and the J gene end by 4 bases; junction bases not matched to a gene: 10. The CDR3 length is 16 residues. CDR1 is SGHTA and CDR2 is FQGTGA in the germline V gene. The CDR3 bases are TGTGCCAGCAGCCTATTTAATACAGGGGCCACCGGGGAGCTGTTTTTT. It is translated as CASSLFNTGATGELFF.

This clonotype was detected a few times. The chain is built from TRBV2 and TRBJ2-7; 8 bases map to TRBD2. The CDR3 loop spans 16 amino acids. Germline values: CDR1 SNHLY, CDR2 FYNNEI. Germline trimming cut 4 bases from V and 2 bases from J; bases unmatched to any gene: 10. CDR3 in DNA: TGTGCCAGCAGTGGGGGGAGCGGGAGTGGACCCTACGAGCAGTACTTC. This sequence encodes CASSGGSGSGPYEQYF.

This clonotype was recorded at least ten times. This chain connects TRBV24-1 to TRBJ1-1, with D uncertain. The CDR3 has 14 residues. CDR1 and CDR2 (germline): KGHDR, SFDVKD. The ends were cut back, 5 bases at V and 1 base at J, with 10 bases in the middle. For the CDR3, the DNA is TGTGCCACCAGTGCAACCGACGGGAACACTGAAGCTTTCTTT. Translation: CATSATDGNTEAFF.

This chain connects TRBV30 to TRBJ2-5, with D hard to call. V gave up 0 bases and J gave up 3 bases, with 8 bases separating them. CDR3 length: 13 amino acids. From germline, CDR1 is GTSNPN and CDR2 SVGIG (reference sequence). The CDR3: CAWSVGRKETQYF. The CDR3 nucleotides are TGTGCCTGGAGTGTAGGGCGTAAAGAGACCCAGTACTTC.

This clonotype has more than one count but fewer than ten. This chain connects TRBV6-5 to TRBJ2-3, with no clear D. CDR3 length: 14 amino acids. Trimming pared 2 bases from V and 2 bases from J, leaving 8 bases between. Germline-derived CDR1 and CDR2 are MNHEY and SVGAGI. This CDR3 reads CASSYGYPTDTQYF. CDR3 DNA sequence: TGTGCCAGCAGTTACGGCTACCCCACAGATACGCAGTATTTT.

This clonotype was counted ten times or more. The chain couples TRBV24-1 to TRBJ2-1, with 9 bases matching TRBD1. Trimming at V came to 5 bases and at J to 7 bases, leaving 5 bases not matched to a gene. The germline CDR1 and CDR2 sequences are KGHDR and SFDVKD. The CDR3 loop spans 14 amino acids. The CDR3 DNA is TGTGCCACCAGTGGTACAGGGGGCCGTAATGAGCAGTTCTTC. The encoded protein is CATSGTGGRNEQFF.

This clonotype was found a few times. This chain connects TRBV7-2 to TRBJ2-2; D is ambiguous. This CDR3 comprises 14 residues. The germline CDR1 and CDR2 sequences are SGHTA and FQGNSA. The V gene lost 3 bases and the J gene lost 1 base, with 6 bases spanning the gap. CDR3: CASSFQRNTGELFF. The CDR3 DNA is TGTGCCAGCAGCTTTCAGAGGAACACCGGGGAGCTGTTTTTT.

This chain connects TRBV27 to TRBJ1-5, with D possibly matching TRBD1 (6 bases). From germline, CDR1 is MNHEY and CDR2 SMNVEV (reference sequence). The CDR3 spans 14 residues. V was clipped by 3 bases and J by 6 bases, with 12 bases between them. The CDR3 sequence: CASSFTGNAQPQHF. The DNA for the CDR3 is TGTGCCAGCAGTTTCACAGGGAATGCTCAGCCCCAGCATTTT.

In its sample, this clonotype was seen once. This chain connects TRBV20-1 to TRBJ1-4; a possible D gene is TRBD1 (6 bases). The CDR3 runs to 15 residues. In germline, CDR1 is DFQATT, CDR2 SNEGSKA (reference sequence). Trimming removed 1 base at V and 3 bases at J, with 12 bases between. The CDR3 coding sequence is TGCAGTGCTAGAGCATACCAGGGGTCTAATGAAAAACTGTTTTTT. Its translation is CSARAYQGSNEKLFF.

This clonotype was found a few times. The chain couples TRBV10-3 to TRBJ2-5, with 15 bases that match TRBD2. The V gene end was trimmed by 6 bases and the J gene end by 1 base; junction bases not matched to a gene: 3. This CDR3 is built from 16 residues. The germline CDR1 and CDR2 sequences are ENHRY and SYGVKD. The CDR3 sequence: CAISEGLAGGQETQYF. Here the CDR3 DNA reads TGTGCCATCAGCGAGGGACTAGCGGGGGGCCAAGAGACCCAGTACTTC.

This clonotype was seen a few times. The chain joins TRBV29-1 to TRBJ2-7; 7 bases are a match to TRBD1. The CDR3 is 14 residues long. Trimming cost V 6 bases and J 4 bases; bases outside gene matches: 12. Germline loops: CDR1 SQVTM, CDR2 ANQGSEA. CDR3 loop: CSVAGGSLGYEQYF. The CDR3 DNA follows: TGCAGCGTGGCAGGGGGTTCGTTAGGATACGAGCAGTACTTC.

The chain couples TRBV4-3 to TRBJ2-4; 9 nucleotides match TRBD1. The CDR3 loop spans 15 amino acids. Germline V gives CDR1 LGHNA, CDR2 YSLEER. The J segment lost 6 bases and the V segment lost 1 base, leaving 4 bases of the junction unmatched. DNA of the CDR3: TGCGCCAGCAGCCAAGCTCTGGACAGGGGAAACATTCAGTACTTC. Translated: CASSQALDRGNIQYF.

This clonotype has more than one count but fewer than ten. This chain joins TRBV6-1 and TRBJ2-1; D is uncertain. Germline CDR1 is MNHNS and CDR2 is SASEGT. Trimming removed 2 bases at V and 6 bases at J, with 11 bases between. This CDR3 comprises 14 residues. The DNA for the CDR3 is TGTGCCAGCAGTGAACTACAATACAGCAATGAGCAGTTCTTC. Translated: CASSELQYSNEQFF.

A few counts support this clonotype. The CDR3 region is CASSTGDSGYEQYF. The CDR3 DNA follows: TGTGCCAGCAGTACCGGGGACTCAGGCTACGAGCAGTACTTC. The J gene is TRBJ2-7, the V gene TRBV12-3 or TRBV12-4, with TRBD2 as a possible D gene (6 bases). The length of the CDR3 is 14 residues. V lost 5 bases, J lost 3 bases, and 14 bases lay in between.

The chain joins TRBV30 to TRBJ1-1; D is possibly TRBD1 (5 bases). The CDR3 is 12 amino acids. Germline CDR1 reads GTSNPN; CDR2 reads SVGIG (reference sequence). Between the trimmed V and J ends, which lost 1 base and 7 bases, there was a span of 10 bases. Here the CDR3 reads CAWSGQGSEAFF. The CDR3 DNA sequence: TGTGCCTGGAGTGGGCAGGGAAGTGAAGCTTTCTTT.

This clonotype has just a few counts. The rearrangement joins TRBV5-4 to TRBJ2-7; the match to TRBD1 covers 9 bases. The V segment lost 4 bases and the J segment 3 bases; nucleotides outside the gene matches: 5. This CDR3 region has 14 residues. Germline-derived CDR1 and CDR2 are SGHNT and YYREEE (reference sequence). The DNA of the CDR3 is TGTGCCAGCAGCGAAGGGACAGGGCTCTACGAGCAGTACTTC. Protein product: CASSEGTGLYEQYF.

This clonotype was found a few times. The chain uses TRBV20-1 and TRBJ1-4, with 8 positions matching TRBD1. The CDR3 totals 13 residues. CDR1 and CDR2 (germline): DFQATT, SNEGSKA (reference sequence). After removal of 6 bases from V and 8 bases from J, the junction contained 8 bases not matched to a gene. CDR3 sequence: CSARTGLGEKLFF. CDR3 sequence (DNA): TGCAGTGCCAGGACAGGGTTAGGAGAAAAACTGTTTTTT.

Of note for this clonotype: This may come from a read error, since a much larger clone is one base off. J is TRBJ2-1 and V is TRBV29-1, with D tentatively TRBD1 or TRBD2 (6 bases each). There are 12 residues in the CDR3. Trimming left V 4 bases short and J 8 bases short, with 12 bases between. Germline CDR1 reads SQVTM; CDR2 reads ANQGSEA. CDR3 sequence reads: CSVVGGPDEQFF. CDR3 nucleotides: TGCAGCGTTGTTGGGGGGCCCGATGAGCAGTTCTTC.

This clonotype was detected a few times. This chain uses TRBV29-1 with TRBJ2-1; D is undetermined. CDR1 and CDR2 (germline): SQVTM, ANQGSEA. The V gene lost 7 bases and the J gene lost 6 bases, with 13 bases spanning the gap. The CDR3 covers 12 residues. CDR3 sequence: CSGAQGFNEQFF. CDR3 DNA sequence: TGCAGCGGGGCACAAGGGTTCAATGAGCAGTTCTTC.

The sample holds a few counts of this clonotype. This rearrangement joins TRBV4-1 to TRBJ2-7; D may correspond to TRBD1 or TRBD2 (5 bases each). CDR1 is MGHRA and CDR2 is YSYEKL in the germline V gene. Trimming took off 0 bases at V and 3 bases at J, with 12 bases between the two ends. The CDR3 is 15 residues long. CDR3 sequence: CASSQDVGEYYEQYF. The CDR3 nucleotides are TGCGCCAGCAGCCAAGATGTGGGGGAATACTACGAGCAGTACTTC.

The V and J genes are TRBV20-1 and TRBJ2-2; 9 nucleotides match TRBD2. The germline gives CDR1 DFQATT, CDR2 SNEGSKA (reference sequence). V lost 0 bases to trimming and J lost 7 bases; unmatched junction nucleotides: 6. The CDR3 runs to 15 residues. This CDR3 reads CSARDPTSGLGELFF. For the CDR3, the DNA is TGCAGTGCTAGAGATCCCACTAGCGGGCTCGGGGAGCTGTTTTTT.

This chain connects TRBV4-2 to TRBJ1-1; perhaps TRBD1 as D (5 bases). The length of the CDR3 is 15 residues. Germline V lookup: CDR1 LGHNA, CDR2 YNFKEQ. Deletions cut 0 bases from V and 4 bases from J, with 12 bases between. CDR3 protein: CASSQERGGGTEAFF. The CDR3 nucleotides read TGTGCCAGCAGCCAAGAAAGGGGCGGTGGCACTGAAGCTTTCTTT.

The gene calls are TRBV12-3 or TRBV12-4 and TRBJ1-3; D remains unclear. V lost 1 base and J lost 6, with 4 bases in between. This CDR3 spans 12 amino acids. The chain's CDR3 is CASSLGQNTIYF. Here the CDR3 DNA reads TGTGCCAGCAGTTTAGGTCAAAACACCATATATTTT.

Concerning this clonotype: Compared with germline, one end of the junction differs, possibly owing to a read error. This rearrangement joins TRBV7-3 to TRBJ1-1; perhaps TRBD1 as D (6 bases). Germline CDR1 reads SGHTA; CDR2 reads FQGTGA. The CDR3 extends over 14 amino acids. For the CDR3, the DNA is TGTGCCAGCAGCCCGGACAGCACCAACACTGAAGCTATCTTT. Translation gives CASSPDSTNTEAIF.